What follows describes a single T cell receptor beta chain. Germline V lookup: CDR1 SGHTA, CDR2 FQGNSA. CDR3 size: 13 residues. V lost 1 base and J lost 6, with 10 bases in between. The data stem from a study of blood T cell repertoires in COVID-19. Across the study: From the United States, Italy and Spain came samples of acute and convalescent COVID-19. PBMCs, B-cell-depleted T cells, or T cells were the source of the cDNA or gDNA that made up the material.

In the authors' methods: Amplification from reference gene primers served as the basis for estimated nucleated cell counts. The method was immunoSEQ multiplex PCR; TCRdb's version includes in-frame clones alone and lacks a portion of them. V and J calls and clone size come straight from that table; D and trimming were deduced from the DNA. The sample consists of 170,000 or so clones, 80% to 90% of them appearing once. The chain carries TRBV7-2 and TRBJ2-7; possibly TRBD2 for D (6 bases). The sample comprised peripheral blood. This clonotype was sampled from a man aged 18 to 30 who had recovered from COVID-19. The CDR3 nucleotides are TGTGCCAGCAGCTTAGAGAGGGACTCCGAGCAGTACTTC. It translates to CASSLERDSEQYF.